The text below deals with one T cell receptor beta chain. The data are from a study of blood T cell repertoires in COVID-19. Overall study context: Samples of COVID-19 (acute and convalescent) were obtained from the United States, Italy and Spain.

Per the original methods: Scientists estimated how many nucleated cells there were by amplifying reference gene primers. Assay used: immunoSEQ multiplex PCR; TCRdb lists only in-frame clones, some missing. Clonal size and the V and J genes are those of that table, whereas D and trimming came from the DNA. This table has 45,000 or so clones, around 87% appearing once. V was clipped by 5 bases and J by 0 bases, with 11 bases between them. Looked up from germline, CDR1 is SEHNR and CDR2 is FQNEAQ (reference sequence). This CDR3 has 15 residues. The V gene is TRBV7-9, the J gene TRBJ1-5; possible D gene TRBD1, 6 bases. The clonotype comes from a woman older than 75 with COVID-19, enrolled during active disease. The sample consisted of peripheral blood. In DNA form, the CDR3 reads TGTGCCAGCAGCCAGACAGGTTATAGCAATCAGCCCCAGCATTTT. Its protein is CASSQTGYSNQPQHF. The full variable domain, with the rest looked up from reference TRBV7-9 and TRBJ1-5, is DTGVSQNPRHKITKRGQNVTFRCDPISEHNRLYWYRQTLGQGPEFLTYFQNEAQLEKSRLLSDRFSAERPKGSFSTLEIQRTEQGDSAMYLCASSQTGYSNQPQHFGDGTRLSIL.